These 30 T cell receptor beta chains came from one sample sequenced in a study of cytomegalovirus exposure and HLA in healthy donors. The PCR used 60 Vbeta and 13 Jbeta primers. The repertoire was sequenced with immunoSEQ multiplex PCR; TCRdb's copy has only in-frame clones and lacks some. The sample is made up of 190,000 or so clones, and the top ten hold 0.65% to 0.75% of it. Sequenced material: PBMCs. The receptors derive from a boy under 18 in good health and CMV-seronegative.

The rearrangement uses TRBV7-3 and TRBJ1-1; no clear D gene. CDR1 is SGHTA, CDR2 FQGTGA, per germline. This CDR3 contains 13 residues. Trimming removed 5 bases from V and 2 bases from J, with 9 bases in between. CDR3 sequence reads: CASSPVHNTEAFF. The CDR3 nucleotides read TGTGCCAGCAGCCCAGTTCATAACACTGAAGCTTTCTTT.

CDR3 region: CASSPSTGALGEAFF. The CDR3 bases are TGTGCCAGCTCACCATCCACAGGGGCTTTGGGTGAAGCTTTCTTT. The V gene is TRBV18, the J gene TRBJ1-1; TRBD1 agrees at 7 bases. The junction had 10 bases not matched to a gene; V was cut back by 2 bases and J by 7 bases. The CDR3 extends over 15 amino acids. Germline V gene sequence: CDR1 KGHSH, CDR2 LQKENI.

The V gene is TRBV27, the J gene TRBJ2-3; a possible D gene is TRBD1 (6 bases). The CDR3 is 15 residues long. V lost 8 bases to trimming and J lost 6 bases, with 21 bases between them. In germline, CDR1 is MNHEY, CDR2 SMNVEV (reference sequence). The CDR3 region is CASHTRTDGRDTQYF. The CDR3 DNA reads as TGTGCCAGCCATACTCGGACAGATGGCAGGGATACGCAGTATTTT.

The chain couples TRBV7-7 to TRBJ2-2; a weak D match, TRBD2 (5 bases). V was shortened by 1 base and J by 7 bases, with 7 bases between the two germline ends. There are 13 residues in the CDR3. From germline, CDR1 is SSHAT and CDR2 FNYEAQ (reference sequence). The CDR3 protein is CASSLVAGGELFF. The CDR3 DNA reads TGTGCCAGCAGCTTAGTGGCGGGCGGGGAGCTGTTTTTT.

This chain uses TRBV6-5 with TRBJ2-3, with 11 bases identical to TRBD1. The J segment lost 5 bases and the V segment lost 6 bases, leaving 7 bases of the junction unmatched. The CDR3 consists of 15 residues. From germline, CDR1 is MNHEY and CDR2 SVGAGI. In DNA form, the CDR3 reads TGTGCCAGCAGGCGGGACAGGGGGTCGGGAGATACGCAGTATTTT. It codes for CASRRDRGSGDTQYF.

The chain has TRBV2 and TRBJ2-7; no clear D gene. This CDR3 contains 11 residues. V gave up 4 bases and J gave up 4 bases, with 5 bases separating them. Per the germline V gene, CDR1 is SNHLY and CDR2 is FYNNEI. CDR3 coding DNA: TGTGCCAGCAGTGTGGAGTACGAGCAGTACTTC. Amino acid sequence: CASSVEYEQYF.

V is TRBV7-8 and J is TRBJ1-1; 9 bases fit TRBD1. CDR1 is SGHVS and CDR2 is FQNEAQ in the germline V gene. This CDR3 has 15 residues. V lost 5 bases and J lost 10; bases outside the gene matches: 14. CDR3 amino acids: CASSPLSGQGLGAFF. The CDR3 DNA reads TGTGCCAGCAGCCCACTTTCCGGACAGGGGTTGGGAGCTTTCTTT. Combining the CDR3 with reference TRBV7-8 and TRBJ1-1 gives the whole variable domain GAGVSQSPRYKVAKRGQDVALRCDPISGHVSLFWYQQALGQGPEFLTYFQNEAQLDKSGLPSDRFFAERPEGSVSTLKIQRTQQEDSAVYLCASSPLSGQGLGAFFGQGTRLTVV.

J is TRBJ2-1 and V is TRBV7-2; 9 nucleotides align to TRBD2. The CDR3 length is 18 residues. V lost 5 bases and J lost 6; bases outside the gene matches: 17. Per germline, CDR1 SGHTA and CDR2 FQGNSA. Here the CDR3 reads CASSPHLGAGGPGNEQFF. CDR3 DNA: TGTGCCAGCAGCCCTCATCTTGGGGCGGGGGGGCCGGGCAATGAGCAGTTCTTC. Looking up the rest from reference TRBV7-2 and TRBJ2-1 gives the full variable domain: GAGVSQSPSNKVTEKGKDVELRCDPISGHTALYWYRQSLGQGLEFLIYFQGNSAPDKSGLPSDRFSAERTGGSVSTLTIQRTQQEDSAVYLCASSPHLGAGGPGNEQFFGPGTRLTVL.

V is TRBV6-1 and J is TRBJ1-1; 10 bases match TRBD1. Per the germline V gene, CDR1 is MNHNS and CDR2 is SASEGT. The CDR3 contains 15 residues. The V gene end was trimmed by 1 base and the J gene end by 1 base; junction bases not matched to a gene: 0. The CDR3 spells CASSEGDRGNTEAFF. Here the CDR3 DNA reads TGTGCCAGCAGTGAAGGGGACAGGGGGAACACTGAAGCTTTCTTT.

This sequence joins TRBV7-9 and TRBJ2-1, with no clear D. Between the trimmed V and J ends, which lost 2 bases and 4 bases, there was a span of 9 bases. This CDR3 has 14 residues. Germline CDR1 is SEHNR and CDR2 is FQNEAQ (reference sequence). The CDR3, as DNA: TGTGCCAGCAGCTTAAATGAGGCGTACAATGAGCAGTTCTTC. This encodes CASSLNEAYNEQFF.

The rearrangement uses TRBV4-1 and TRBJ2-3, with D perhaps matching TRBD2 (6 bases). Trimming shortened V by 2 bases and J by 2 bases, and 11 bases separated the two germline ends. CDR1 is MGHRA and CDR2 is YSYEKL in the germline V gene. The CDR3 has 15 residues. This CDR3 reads CASSQQRDFTDTQYF. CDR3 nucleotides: TGCGCCAGCAGCCAACAACGGGACTTCACAGATACGCAGTATTTT.

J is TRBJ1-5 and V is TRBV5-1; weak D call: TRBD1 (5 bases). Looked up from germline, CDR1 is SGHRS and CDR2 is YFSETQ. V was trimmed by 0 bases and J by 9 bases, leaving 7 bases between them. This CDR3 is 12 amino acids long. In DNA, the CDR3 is TGCGCCAGCAGCTTGGGCGGGGGGCCCCAGCATTTT. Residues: CASSLGGGPQHF.

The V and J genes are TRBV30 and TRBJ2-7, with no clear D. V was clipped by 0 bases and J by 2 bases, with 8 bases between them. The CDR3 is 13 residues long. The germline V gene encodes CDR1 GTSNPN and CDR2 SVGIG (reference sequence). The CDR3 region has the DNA TGTGCCTGGAGTGTATCCGTTGCCTACGAGCAGTACTTC. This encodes CAWSVSVAYEQYF.

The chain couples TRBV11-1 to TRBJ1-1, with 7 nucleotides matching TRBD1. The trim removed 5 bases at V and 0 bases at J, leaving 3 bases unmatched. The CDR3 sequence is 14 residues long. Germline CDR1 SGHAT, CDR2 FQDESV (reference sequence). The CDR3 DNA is TGTGCCAGCAGCAAGGACAGGATGAACACTGAAGCTTTCTTT. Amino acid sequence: CASSKDRMNTEAFF.

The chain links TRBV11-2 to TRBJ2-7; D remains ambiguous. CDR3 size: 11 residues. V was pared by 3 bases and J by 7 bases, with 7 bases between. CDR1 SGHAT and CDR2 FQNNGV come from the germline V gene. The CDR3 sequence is CASSLSVEQYF. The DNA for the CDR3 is TGTGCCAGCAGCTTGTCCGTGGAGCAGTACTTC.

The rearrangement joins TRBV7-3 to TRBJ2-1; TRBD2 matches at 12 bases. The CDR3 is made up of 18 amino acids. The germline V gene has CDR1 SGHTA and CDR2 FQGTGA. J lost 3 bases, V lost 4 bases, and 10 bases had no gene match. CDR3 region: CASSSKPTSGGNYNEQFF. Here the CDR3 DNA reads TGTGCCAGCAGCTCCAAACCTACTAGCGGGGGGAACTACAATGAGCAGTTCTTC.

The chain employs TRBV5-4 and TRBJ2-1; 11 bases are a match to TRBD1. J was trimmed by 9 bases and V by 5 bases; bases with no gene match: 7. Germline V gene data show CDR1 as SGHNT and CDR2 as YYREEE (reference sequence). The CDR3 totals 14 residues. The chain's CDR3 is CASRVDRGHGEQFF. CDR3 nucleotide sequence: TGTGCCAGCAGGGTGGACAGGGGGCATGGTGAGCAGTTCTTC.

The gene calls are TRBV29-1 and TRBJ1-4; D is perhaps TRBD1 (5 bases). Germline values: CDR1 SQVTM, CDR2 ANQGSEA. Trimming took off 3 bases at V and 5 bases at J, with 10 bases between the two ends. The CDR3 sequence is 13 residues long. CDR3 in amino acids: CSVEVGPNEKLFF. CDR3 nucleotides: TGCAGCGTTGAGGTGGGGCCGAATGAAAAACTGTTTTTT.

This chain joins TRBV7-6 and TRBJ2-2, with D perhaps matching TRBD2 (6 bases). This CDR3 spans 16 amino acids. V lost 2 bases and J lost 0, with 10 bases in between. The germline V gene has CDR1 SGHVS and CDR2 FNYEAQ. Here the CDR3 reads CASSLWDFSNTGELFF. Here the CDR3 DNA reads TGTGCCAGCAGCTTATGGGACTTTTCGAACACCGGGGAGCTGTTTTTT. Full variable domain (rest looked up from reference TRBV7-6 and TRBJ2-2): GAGVSQSPRYKVTKRGQDVALRCDPISGHVSLYWYRQALGQGPEFLTYFNYEAQQDKSGLPNDRFSAERPEGSISTLTIQRTEQRDSAMYRCASSLWDFSNTGELFFGEGSRLTVL.

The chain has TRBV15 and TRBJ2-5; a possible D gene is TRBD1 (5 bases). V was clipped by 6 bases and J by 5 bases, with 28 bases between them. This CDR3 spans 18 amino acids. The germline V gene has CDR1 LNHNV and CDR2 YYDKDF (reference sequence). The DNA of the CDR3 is TGTGCCACCAGTAGACGGGCTCGAATTTCGCCAGGGTTTGAGACCCAGTACTTC. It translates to CATSRRARISPGFETQYF.

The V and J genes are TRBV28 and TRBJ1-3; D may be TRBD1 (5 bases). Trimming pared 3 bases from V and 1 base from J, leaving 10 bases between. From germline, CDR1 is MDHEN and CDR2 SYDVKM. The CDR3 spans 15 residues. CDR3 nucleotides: TGTGCCAGCAGTTTCGGGGGGAGTTCTGGAAACACCATATATTTT. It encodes CASSFGGSSGNTIYF.

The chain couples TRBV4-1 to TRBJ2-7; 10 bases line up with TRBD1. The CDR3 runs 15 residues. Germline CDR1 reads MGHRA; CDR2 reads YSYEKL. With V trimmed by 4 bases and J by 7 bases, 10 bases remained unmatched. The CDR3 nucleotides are TGCGCCAGCAGCCCGCCCGGGACAGGGGAGGAAGAGCAGTACTTC. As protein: CASSPPGTGEEEQYF.

CDR3 nucleotide sequence: TGTGCCAGCAGCGTAGGGACAGGGAATCAGCCCCAGCATTTT. It yields the protein CASSVGTGNQPQHF. The chain has TRBV7-6 and TRBJ1-5; 9 bases align to TRBD1. Germline CDR1 reads SGHVS; CDR2 reads FNYEAQ. With 5 bases clipped from V and 4 bases from J, the junction kept 3 bases outside the gene matches. The CDR3 runs to 14 residues. Complete variable domain (other parts from reference TRBV7-6 and TRBJ1-5): GAGVSQSPRYKVTKRGQDVALRCDPISGHVSLYWYRQALGQGPEFLTYFNYEAQQDKSGLPNDRFSAERPEGSISTLTIQRTEQRDSAMYRCASSVGTGNQPQHFGDGTRLSIL.

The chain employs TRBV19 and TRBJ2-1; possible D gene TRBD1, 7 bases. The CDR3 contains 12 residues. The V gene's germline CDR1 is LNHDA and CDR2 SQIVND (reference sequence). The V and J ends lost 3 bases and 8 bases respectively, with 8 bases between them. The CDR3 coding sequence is TGTGCCAGTAGTATCAGGGGGGATGAGCAGTTCTTC. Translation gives CASSIRGDEQFF.

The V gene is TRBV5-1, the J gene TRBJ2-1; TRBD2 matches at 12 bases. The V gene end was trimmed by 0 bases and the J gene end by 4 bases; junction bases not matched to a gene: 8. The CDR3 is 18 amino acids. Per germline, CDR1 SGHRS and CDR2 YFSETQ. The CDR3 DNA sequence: TGCGCCAGCAGCTTGGGCCCTAGCGGGGGGGCGGGATACAATGAGCAGTTCTTC. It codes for CASSLGPSGGAGYNEQFF.

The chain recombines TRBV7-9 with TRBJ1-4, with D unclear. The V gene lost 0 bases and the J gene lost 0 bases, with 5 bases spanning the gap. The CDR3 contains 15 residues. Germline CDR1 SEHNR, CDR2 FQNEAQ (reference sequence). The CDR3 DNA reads TGTGCCAGCAGCTTAGCGGCAGCAACTAATGAAAAACTGTTTTTT. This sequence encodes CASSLAAATNEKLFF.

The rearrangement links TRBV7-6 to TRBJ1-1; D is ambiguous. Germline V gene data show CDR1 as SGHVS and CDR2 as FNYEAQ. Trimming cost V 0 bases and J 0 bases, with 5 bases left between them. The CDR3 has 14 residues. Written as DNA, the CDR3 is TGTGCCAGCAGCTTAGCACTCTTGAACACTGAAGCTTTCTTT. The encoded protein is CASSLALLNTEAFF.

CDR3: CASSEVQGAHNSPLHF. The CDR3 nucleotides read TGTGCCAGCAGTGAAGTACAGGGGGCGCATAATTCACCCCTCCACTTT. The rearrangement links TRBV2 to TRBJ1-6, with 9 bases lining up with TRBD1. The CDR3 is made up of 16 amino acids. Unmatched junction bases numbered 3, after V lost 1 base and J lost 5 bases. Germline values: CDR1 SNHLY, CDR2 FYNNEI.

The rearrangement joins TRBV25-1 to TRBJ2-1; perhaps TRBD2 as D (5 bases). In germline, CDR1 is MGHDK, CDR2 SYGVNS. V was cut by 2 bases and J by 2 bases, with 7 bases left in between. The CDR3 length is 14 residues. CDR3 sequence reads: CASSEPGTYNEQFF. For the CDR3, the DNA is TGTGCCAGCAGTGAACCGGGGACCTACAATGAGCAGTTCTTC.

CDR3 in amino acids: CASSQGIAGAGDTQYF. The CDR3 DNA reads TGTGCCAGCAGCCAAGGAATAGCGGGGGCGGGAGATACGCAGTATTTT. V is TRBV14 and J is TRBJ2-3, with 9 positions matching TRBD2. Per germline, CDR1 SGHDN and CDR2 FVKESK. This CDR3 contains 16 residues. The V segment lost 1 base and the J segment 5 bases; nucleotides outside the gene matches: 7.